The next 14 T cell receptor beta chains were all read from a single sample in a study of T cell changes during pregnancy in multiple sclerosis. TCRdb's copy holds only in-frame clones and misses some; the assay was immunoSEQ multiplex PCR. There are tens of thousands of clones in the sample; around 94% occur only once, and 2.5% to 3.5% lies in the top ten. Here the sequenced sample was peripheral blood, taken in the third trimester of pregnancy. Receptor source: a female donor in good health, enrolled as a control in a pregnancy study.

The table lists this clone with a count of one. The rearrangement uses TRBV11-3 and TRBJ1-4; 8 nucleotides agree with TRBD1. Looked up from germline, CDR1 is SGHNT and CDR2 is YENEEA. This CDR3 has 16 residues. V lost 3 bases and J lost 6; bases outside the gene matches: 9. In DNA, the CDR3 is TGTGCCAGCAGCTTCCGCAGGACAGGGTCGGATGAAAAACTGTTTTTT. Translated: CASSFRRTGSDEKLFF.

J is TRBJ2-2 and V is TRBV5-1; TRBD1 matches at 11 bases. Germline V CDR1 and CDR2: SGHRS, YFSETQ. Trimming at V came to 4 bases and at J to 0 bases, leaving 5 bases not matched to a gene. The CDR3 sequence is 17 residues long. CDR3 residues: CASSPGTGGPNTGELFF. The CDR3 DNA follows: TGCGCCAGCAGCCCTGGGACAGGGGGTCCGAACACCGGGGAGCTGTTTTTT.

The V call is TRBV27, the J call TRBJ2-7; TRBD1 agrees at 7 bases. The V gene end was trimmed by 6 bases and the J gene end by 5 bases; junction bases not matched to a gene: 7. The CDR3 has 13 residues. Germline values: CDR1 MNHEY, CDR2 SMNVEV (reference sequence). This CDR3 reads CASRLTGAHEQYF. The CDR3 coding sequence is TGTGCCAGCAGACTAACAGGGGCCCACGAGCAGTACTTC.

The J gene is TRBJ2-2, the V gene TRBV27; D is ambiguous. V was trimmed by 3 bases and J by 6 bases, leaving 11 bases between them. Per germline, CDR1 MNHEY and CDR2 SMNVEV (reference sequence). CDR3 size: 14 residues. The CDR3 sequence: CASSLRQSSGELFF. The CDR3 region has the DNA TGTGCCAGCAGTTTGAGGCAGAGTTCCGGGGAGCTGTTTTTT.

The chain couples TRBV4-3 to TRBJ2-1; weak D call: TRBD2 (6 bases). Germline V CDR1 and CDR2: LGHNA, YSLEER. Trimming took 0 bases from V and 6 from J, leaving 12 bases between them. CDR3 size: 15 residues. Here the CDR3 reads CASSQESGYFNEQFF. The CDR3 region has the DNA TGCGCCAGCAGCCAAGAAAGCGGGTATTTCAATGAGCAGTTCTTC.

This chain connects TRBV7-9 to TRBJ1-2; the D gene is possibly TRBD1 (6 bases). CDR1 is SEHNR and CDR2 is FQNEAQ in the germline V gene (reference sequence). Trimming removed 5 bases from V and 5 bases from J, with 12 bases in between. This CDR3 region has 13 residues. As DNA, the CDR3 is TGTGCCAGCAGCACCAGGGGTACTTATGGCTACACCTTC. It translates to CASSTRGTYGYTF.

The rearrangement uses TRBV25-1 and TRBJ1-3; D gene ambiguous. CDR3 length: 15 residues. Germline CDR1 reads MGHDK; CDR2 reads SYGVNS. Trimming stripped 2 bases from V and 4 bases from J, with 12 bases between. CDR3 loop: CASSEPQARGNTIYF. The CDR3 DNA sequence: TGTGCCAGCAGTGAACCCCAAGCAAGAGGAAACACCATATATTTT.

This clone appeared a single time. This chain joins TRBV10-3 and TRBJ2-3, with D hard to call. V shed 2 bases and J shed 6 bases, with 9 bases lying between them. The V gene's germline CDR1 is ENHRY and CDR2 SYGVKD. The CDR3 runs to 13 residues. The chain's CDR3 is CAISEPDLDTQYF. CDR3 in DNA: TGTGCCATCAGTGAGCCAGACTTGGATACGCAGTATTTT.

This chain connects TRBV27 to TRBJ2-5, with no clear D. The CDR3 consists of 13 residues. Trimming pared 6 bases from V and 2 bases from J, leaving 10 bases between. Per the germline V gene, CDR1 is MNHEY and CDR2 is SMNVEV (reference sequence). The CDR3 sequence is CASSPIDQETQYF. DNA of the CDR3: TGTGCCAGCAGCCCTATAGATCAAGAGACCCAGTACTTC.

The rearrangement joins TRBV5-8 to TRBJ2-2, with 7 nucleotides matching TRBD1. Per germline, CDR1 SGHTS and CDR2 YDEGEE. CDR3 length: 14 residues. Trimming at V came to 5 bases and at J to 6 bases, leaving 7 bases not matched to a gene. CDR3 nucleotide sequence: TGTGCCAGCAGAGACAGGGTTGGGGCCGGGGAGCTGTTTTTT. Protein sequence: CASRDRVGAGELFF. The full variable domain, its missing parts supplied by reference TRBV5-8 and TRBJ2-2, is EAGVTQSPTHLIKTRGQQATLRCSPISGHTSVYWYQQALGLGLQFLLWYDEGEERNRGNFPPRFSGRQFPNYSSELNVNALELEDSALYLCASRDRVGAGELFFGEGSRLTVL.

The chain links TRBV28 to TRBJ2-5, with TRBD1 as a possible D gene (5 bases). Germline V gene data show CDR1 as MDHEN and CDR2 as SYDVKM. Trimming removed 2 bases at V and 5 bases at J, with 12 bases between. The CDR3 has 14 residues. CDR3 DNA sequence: TGTGCCAGCAGTTTAGACAGCTATACGGAGACCCAGTACTTC. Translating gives CASSLDSYTETQYF.

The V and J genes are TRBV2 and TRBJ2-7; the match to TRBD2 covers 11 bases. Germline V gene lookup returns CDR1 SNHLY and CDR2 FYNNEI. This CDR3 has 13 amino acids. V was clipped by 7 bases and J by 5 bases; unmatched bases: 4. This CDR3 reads CASTSGGRDEQYF. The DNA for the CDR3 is TGTGCCAGCACTAGCGGGGGGAGAGACGAGCAGTACTTC.

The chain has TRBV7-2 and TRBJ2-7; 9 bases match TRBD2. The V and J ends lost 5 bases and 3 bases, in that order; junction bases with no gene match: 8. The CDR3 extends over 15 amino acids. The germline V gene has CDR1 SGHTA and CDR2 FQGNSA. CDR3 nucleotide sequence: TGTGCCAGCAGCGGACGTAGCGGGAGCAACTACGAGCAGTACTTC. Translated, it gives CASSGRSGSNYEQYF.

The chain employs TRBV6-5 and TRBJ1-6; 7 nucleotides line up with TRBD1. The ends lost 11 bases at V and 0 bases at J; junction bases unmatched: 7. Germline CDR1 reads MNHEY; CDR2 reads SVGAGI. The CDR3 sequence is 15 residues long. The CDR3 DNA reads TGTGCCGGCAAAGCAGGGGGCTCCTATAATTCACCCCTCCACTTT. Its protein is CAGKAGGSYNSPLHF.